What follows describes a single T cell receptor beta chain. The table lists this clonotype with many counts. Its antigen has not been determined. It has no much larger one-base neighbor in the sample; base qualities were not kept. For repertoire sequencing, TCR beta CDR3 regions were amplified from RNA transcripts. HTBI primers and the Qiagen OneStep RT-PCR kit were used in a first-round RT-PCR, which was followed by a second-round multiplex PCR, size selection and purification. Libraries were sequenced on an Illumina HiSeq2000 using paired-end 100 bp reads. The study's processing was this. SOAPnuke was used to process the reads, removing any read that contained adapters or uncalled bases, had a mean Phred below 15, or lacked an exact match to the constant primer or identifier. COPE v1.2.5 was used to merge the high-quality paired reads. Each unique nucleotide sequence was defined as a clonotype, and clonotypes were aligned to IMGT TRB V, D and J references with MiTCR v1.1. Only V-J combinations with frequency above 0.0001 were analysed, covering around 99% of repertoires. For each V-J combination, a TCR clonal expansion and chaos score was defined as the ratio of F50 clonal expansion to chaos observed in the TCRdist matrix. Features were reduced by Welch's t-statistics and random forest to 10 to 15 V-J combinations, which fed a naive Bayes classifier. The similarity between thyroid and blood repertoires was quantified using the Morisita-Horn index. TCRdb ran its own pipeline on the public reads, namely fastp trimming at Q25 and MiXCR clone calling, and kept in-frame beta chains. CDR3 protein duplicates are merged, each entry listing the most common genes and DNA. TCRdb, not the authors, supplied the V and J calls. The sample records 900,000 to 1,200,000 distinct CDR3 sequences, roughly two fifths of which are singletons. Jointly, the top ten make up roughly 10% of the sample.

Hyperthyroidism patients were newly diagnosed, were aged 18 to 65 years, and had a disease duration under 2 months. Patients with other autoimmune diseases, uncontrolled infections, pregnancy or lactation were excluded from the study. Clinical symptoms, serum thyroxine, TRAb, thyroid ultrasound and orbital computed tomography formed the basis of the diagnosis. Total RNA was extracted using Trizol reagent, and RNA quality was checked on an Agilent 2100 Bioanalyzer. This entry belongs to a study of Graves' ophthalmopathy and Graves' hyperthyroidism (dated by TCRdb to about 2018). Turning to the overall study: A patient counted as having stable hyperthyroidism if there was no progression to ophthalmopathy within 18 months of follow-up. To tell Graves' ophthalmopathy apart from Graves' hyperthyroidism, and to predict which patients would progress to ophthalmopathy, the study relied on TCR beta repertoire signatures. In total, 135 blood samples were TCR-sequenced: fewer than 50 ophthalmopathy, under 85 hyperthyroidism and some 17 hyperthyroidism-to-ophthalmopathy patients. A discovery set of 100 patients (approximately 42 ophthalmopathy, about 55 stable hyperthyroidism) was enrolled to explore V-J signatures distinguishing ophthalmopathy from hyperthyroidism. An independent validation cohort comprised some 18 hyperthyroidism patients and 17 patients who later progressed from hyperthyroidism to ophthalmopathy. In about six hyperthyroidism patients, the T-cell repertoires found in thyroid tissue were compared with those found in blood. Once sampling was done, hyperthyroidism patients were given methimazole at a starting dose of 30 mg daily, while ophthalmopathy patients were given high-dose intravenous methylprednisolone. What the work shows at the level of the full study, not this receptor alone: No statistical method was used to predetermine the sample size, and group allocation was not hidden from the investigators. Most expanded thyroid clonotypes with frequency above 0.001 were also detected in blood, suggesting blood repertoires may reflect the thyroid immune response. In cross-validation, the 13-signature model distinguished ophthalmopathy from stable hyperthyroidism with more than 85% sensitivity and 81.08% specificity, while in the test set the corresponding values were around 79% and 71%. In validation, the model predicted ophthalmopathy progression with about 64% sensitivity and about 77% specificity; 12 predicted patients were CT-confirmed with GO in a median of about 6.2 months.

Per the germline V gene (reference sequence), DFQATT is the CDR1 and SNEGSKA is the CDR2. Trimming costs V 5 bases and J 9 bases, and their ends lie 14 bases apart. The CDR3 contains 11 residues, cysteine and phenylalanine counted. Kept here is only the CDR3 DNA, which spans 33 bases and is read in frame from base 1. The chain links TRBV20-1 with TRBJ2-7, and possibly TRBD1, on 5 matching bases. The sample taken for sequencing was peripheral blood or thyroid tissue (not recorded which). The receptor was isolated from an adult man with Graves' hyperthyroidism. Here is the DNA: TGCAGTGCTCCCTCGACAGTCGGGCAGTACTTC. This sequence encodes CSAPSTVGQYF.